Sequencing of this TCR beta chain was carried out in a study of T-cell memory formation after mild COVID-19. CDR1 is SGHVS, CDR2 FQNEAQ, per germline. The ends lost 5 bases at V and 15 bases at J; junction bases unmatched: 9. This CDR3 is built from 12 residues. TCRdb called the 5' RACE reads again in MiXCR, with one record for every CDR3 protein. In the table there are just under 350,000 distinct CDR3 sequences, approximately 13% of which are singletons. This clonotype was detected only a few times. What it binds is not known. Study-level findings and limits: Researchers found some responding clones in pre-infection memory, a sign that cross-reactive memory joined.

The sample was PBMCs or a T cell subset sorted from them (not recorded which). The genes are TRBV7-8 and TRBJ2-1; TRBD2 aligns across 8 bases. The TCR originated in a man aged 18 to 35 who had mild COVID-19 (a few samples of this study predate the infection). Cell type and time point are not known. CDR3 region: CASSQTSALGFF. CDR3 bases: TGTGCCAGCAGCCAGACTAGCGCCCTAGGGTTCTTC.